These 16 T cell receptor beta chains were all obtained from the same sample, sequenced in a study of regulatory T cells in long-lasting Graves disease. Indicated time point: persistent/refractory GD, antithyroid drugs over 5 years with positive TRAb. Isolated PBMC RNA provided the starting material for the TCR library. CDR3-region Arm-PCR and iRepertoire HTBI primers produced the TCR beta libraries. TCRdb used MiXCR to reprocess the multiplex PCR reads, holding one entry per CDR3 protein. This repertoire shows fewer than 450,000 distinct CDR3 sequences, roughly a quarter found once; its top ten account for around 26%. The sequenced sample was peripheral blood mononuclear cells (PBMCs), obtained when the disease was refractory, from a patient treated with antithyroid drugs. The receptors come from a female donor with Graves disease.

This clonotype was detected many times. The chain joins TRBV28 to TRBJ1-1; D possibly corresponds to TRBD1 (5 bases). The CDR3 is 16 amino acids. V dropped 7 bases and J dropped 0 bases, with 18 bases sitting between them. Germline V lookup: CDR1 MDHEN, CDR2 SYDVKM. This CDR3 reads CASTMTGTVMNTEAFF. The CDR3 DNA reads TGTGCCAGCACCATGACCGGGACGGTCATGAACACTGAAGCTTTCTTT.

This clonotype was seen only a few times. V and J are TRBV20-1 and TRBJ2-5, with 9 bases aligning to TRBD1. Germline V gene sequence: CDR1 DFQATT, CDR2 SNEGSKA (reference sequence). CDR3 size: 15 residues. V lost 0 bases and J lost 1; bases outside the gene matches: 3. The CDR3 DNA follows: TGCAGTGCTAGAGACGGACAGGGGATCCAAGAGACCCAGTACTTC. It yields the protein CSARDGQGIQETQYF.

Note on this clonotype: This sequence may be a read error, since a much larger clone differs from it by one base. The chain combines TRBV28 with TRBJ2-7; either TRBD1 or TRBD2 may supply D (5 bases each). Germline CDR1 is MDHEN and CDR2 is SYDVKM. V gave up 10 bases and J gave up 4 bases, with 11 bases separating them. The length of the CDR3 is 11 residues. The CDR3, as DNA: TGTGCCATCGGGGCCAGATACGAGCAGTACTTC. It encodes CAIGARYEQYF.

This clonotype has just a few counts. J is TRBJ1-2 and V is TRBV6-2 or TRBV6-3; D not certain. Trimming cost V 5 bases and J 1 base, with 2 bases left between them. Germline V gene sequence: CDR1 MNHEY, CDR2 SVGEGT. This CDR3 comprises 11 residues. CDR3 sequence reads: CASSHNYGYTF. CDR3 DNA sequence: TGTGCCAGCAGTCATAACTATGGCTACACCTTC.

This clonotype was detected only a few times. The chain is built from TRBV6-1 and TRBJ1-1, with a possible D match to TRBD1 (6 bases). The length of the CDR3 is 15 residues. Germline V gene sequence: CDR1 MNHNS, CDR2 SASEGT. V gave up 6 bases and J gave up 4 bases, with 18 bases separating them. The CDR3, as DNA: TGTGCCAGCAGCCGAAACGCACAGGGATCCACTGAAGCTTTCTTT. This gives the protein CASSRNAQGSTEAFF.

The chain couples TRBV19 to TRBJ1-5; 10 nucleotides align to TRBD1. The CDR3 consists of 13 residues. V lost 8 bases and J lost 6; bases outside the gene matches: 4. Germline V lookup: CDR1 LNHDA, CDR2 SQIVND (reference sequence). CDR3 sequence (DNA): TGTGCCAGTGCCTGGACAGGGGGTCAGCCCCAGCATTTT. This codes for CASAWTGGQPQHF.

Comment on this clonotype: At one end, the junction sequence differs from germline, possibly due to a read error. The gene calls are TRBV7-9 and TRBJ2-2; weak D call: TRBD2 (5 bases). Germline V gene data show CDR1 as SEHNR and CDR2 as FQNEAQ (reference sequence). This CDR3 comprises 14 residues. As DNA, the CDR3 is TGTGCCAGCAGCTTATCTTTGGGAACCGGGGAGCTGTCTTTT. Translation: CASSLSLGTGELSF.

In this sample, this clonotype turned up many times. The rearrangement uses TRBV10-3 and TRBJ2-7, with D possibly matching TRBD2 (5 bases). Trimming took 7 bases from V and 5 from J, leaving 18 bases between them. Germline V gene data show CDR1 as ENHRY and CDR2 as SYGVKD. This CDR3 is 14 amino acids long. The CDR3 DNA reads TGTGCCATCACCCCCATTCCGACTATGGACGAGCAGTACTTC. This encodes CAITPIPTMDEQYF.

The chain combines TRBV4-1 with TRBJ1-2; possible D gene TRBD1, 5 bases. This CDR3 region has 16 residues. V lost 0 bases, J lost 5 bases, and 16 bases lay in between. Looked up from germline, CDR1 is MGHRA and CDR2 is YSYEKL. CDR3 DNA: TGCGCCAGCAGCCAAGATAGGGACGGGGAACTGTATGGCTACACCTTC. Protein: CASSQDRDGELYGYTF.

The V gene is TRBV4-1, the J gene TRBJ2-7, with 7 bases matching TRBD2. V shed 1 base, J shed 2 bases, and the junction held 2 bases outside the gene matches. This CDR3 spans 14 amino acids. Germline V gene data show CDR1 as MGHRA and CDR2 as YSYEKL. The CDR3 loop is CASSQVGGTYEQYF. The CDR3 DNA reads TGCGCCAGCAGCCAAGTGGGGGGGACCTACGAGCAGTACTTC.

J is TRBJ1-2 and V is TRBV7-9; 8 positions match TRBD1. This CDR3 is 15 amino acids long. Trimming took 5 bases from V and 8 from J; bases not matched to a gene: 13. The germline CDR1 and CDR2 sequences are SEHNR and FQNEAQ (reference sequence). Here the CDR3 DNA reads TGTGCCAGCAGCGGGTCCAGGACAGGGAATCGCGGCTACACCTTC. Its protein is CASSGSRTGNRGYTF.

The rearrangement uses TRBV28 and TRBJ2-3, with 8 nucleotides matching TRBD2. CDR3 length: 15 amino acids. Unmatched junction bases numbered 12, after V lost 5 bases and J lost 8 bases. CDR1 MDHEN and CDR2 SYDVKM come from the germline V gene. The CDR3 nucleotides are TGTGCCAGCAGTGAATTTAGCGGGACCCTAGGTACGCAGTATTTT. Amino acids: CASSEFSGTLGTQYF.

Ten or more counts support this clonotype. The chain uses TRBV20-1 and TRBJ2-7; 13 bases map to TRBD2. CDR3 size: 14 residues. Germline trimming cut 5 bases from V and 7 bases from J; bases unmatched to any gene: 8. Per germline, CDR1 DFQATT and CDR2 SNEGSKA (reference sequence). CDR3 in DNA: TGCAGTGCTCCCACTAGCGGGGGGGTCGGGGAGCAGTACTTC. As protein: CSAPTSGGVGEQYF.

This clonotype was recorded many times. This chain joins TRBV28 and TRBJ2-7, with D perhaps matching TRBD2 (5 bases). Germline V lookup: CDR1 MDHEN, CDR2 SYDVKM. V lost 4 bases to trimming and J lost 0 bases, with 16 bases between them. CDR3 length: 16 amino acids. CDR3 amino acids: CASSSPSSSSSYEQYF. The DNA of the CDR3 is TGTGCCAGCAGTTCACCTAGCTCATCGAGCTCCTACGAGCAGTACTTC.

This clonotype has ten or more counts. The chain links TRBV5-8 to TRBJ2-7, with D possibly being TRBD1 (6 bases). The CDR3 is 16 amino acids. The V end was cut by 0 bases, the J end by 2 bases, with 15 bases between. Per the germline V gene, CDR1 is SGHTS and CDR2 is YDEGEE. In nucleotides, the CDR3 is TGTGCCAGCAGCTTGGCCGGAACAGGGCTGACCTACGAGCAGTACTTC. As protein: CASSLAGTGLTYEQYF.

This clonotype was detected ten times or more. The junction departs from the called germline gene at one end, perhaps through a read error. The chain couples TRBV28 to TRBJ2-4; 10 bases agree with TRBD2. This CDR3 contains 14 residues. Looked up from germline, CDR1 is MDHEN and CDR2 is SYDVKM. CDR3: CASSPNSGRYIRYF. CDR3 DNA sequence: TGTGCCAGCAGCCCGAATAGCGGGAGGTATATTCGGTACTTC.